This is a list of T cell receptor beta chains from one sample in a study of blood T cell repertoires in COVID-19. The assay was immunoSEQ multiplex PCR, and TCRdb's table has in-frame clones only and misses some. The sample shows about 90,000 clones, 65% to 85% of them seen only once. The source material was peripheral blood. All receptors come from a woman older than 75 with active or convalescent COVID-19. The CDR3 runs from the conserved cysteine through the conserved F or W. Each record gives: clone size, D gene, V gene, J gene, CDR3 DNA, CDR3 protein. A D gene is named only where the DNA matches it firmly. The listing skips clone size in some rows; elsewhere it reads once, few, many or a size class.

abundance: few; d_gene: -; v_gene: TRBV2; j_gene: TRBJ2-1; CDR3nt: TGTGCCAGCAGGGGGACACCACAGTCTAATGAGCAGTTCTTC; CDR3aa: CASRGTPQSNEQFF
abundance: -; d_gene: TRBD1; v_gene: TRBV5-1; j_gene: TRBJ2-3; CDR3nt: TGCGCCAGCAGCTTGCAGGGGGCTGACACAGATACGCAGTATTTT; CDR3aa: CASSLQGADTDTQYF
abundance: -; d_gene: TRBD1; v_gene: TRBV18; j_gene: TRBJ1-1; CDR3nt: TGTGCCAGCTCACCAGGGACAGGGATGAACACTGAAGCTTTCTTT; CDR3aa: CASSPGTGMNTEAFF
abundance: -; d_gene: -; v_gene: TRBV7-2; j_gene: TRBJ2-4; CDR3nt: TGTGCCAGCAGCTTGGAACAGTTGAGGGACATTCAGTACTTC; CDR3aa: CASSLEQLRDIQYF
abundance: -; d_gene: TRBD1; v_gene: TRBV10-3; j_gene: TRBJ1-6; CDR3nt: TGTGCCATCAGTGCCGACAGGGGACGGTCACCCCTCCACTTT; CDR3aa: CAISADRGRSPLHF
abundance: -; d_gene: TRBD2; v_gene: TRBV18; j_gene: TRBJ2-2; CDR3nt: TGTGCCAGCTCAACGACTAGCGAGAACACCGGGGAGCTGTTTTTT; CDR3aa: CASSTTSENTGELFF
abundance: -; d_gene: -; v_gene: TRBV4-2; j_gene: TRBJ1-6; CDR3nt: TGTGCCAGCAGCCAGGGGGCGGGCAGGGCATATTCACCCCTCCACTTT; CDR3aa: CASSQGAGRAYSPLHF
abundance: -; d_gene: TRBD1; v_gene: TRBV7-2; j_gene: TRBJ1-6; CDR3nt: TGTGCCAGCAGCTTGGGACAGGGATCACCCCTCCACTTT; CDR3aa: CASSLGQGSPLHF
abundance: -; d_gene: -; v_gene: TRBV5-1; j_gene: TRBJ2-2; CDR3nt: TGCGCCAGCAGGGCCGGGGGAGCAAACACCGGGGAGCTGTTTTTT; CDR3aa: CASRAGGANTGELFF
abundance: -; d_gene: -; v_gene: TRBV21-1; j_gene: TRBJ2-2; CDR3nt: TGTGCCAGCAGCAAAGTGAGCGGGGGGGTTACCGGGGAGCTGTTTTTT; CDR3aa: CASSKVSGGVTGELFF
abundance: -; d_gene: TRBD1; v_gene: TRBV3-1/TRBV3-2; j_gene: TRBJ1-2; CDR3nt: TGTGCCAGCAGCCAAGTCGGGACAGGGGTCGCCTATGGCTACACCTTC; CDR3aa: CASSQVGTGVAYGYTF
abundance: once; d_gene: TRBD2; v_gene: TRBV11-2; j_gene: TRBJ2-7; CDR3nt: TGTGCCAGCAGCTGGGGGGGACTAGCGGGATCCCCCTACGAGCAGTACTTC; CDR3aa: CASSWGGLAGSPYEQYF
abundance: once; d_gene: -; v_gene: TRBV28; j_gene: TRBJ2-7; CDR3nt: TGTGTTAGTTCCGGGGGGCCCAACGAGCAGTACTTC; CDR3aa: CVSSGGPNEQYF
abundance: -; d_gene: TRBD2; v_gene: TRBV7-8; j_gene: TRBJ2-7; CDR3nt: TGTGCCAGCAGCCGGTCTCGCGGGGGGTCCTACGAGCAGTACTTC; CDR3aa: CASSRSRGGSYEQYF
abundance: few; d_gene: -; v_gene: TRBV19; j_gene: TRBJ2-2; CDR3nt: TGTGCCAGTGGGGGGCGCAGGGGGAGCCGAAGGGCCGGGGAGCTGTTTTTT; CDR3aa: CASGGRRGSRRAGELFF
abundance: -; d_gene: TRBD1; v_gene: TRBV6-5; j_gene: TRBJ1-3; CDR3nt: TGTGCCAGCAGAAGGACAGGGCCAGGAAACACCATATATTTT; CDR3aa: CASRRTGPGNTIYF
abundance: -; d_gene: TRBD1; v_gene: TRBV7-2; j_gene: TRBJ1-2; CDR3nt: TGTGCCAGCAGCTTAGAGGGACAGGGTCCCATCGGCAGGGGCTACACCTTC; CDR3aa: CASSLEGQGPIGRGYTF
abundance: -; d_gene: TRBD2; v_gene: TRBV6-5; j_gene: TRBJ2-3; CDR3nt: TGTGCCAGCAGCCCCCCTAGCGGGGGTGCAGATACGCAGTATTTT; CDR3aa: CASSPPSGGADTQYF
abundance: -; d_gene: -; v_gene: TRBV18; j_gene: TRBJ2-1; CDR3nt: TGTGCCAGCTCACCCTTCTTACTGGGAGAGGTTAATGAGCAGTTCTTC; CDR3aa: CASSPFLLGEVNEQFF
abundance: once; d_gene: TRBD1; v_gene: TRBV2; j_gene: TRBJ1-4; CDR3nt: TGTGCCGGCCAGAAGGGGACAGCTAATGAAAAACTGTTTTTT; CDR3aa: CAGQKGTANEKLFF
abundance: -; d_gene: -; v_gene: TRBV19; j_gene: TRBJ2-3; CDR3nt: TGTGCCAGTAGTGGGGACTGGAGCACAGATACGCAGTATTTT; CDR3aa: CASSGDWSTDTQYF
abundance: once; d_gene: -; v_gene: TRBV28; j_gene: TRBJ2-1; CDR3nt: TGTGCCAGCAGTCCACCGAGCTTTCCTAATGAGCAGTTCTTC; CDR3aa: CASSPPSFPNEQFF
abundance: -; d_gene: -; v_gene: TRBV5-1; j_gene: TRBJ1-4; CDR3nt: TGCGCCAGCAGCTTGGAGACACCTAATGAAAAACTGTTTTTT; CDR3aa: CASSLETPNEKLFF
abundance: -; d_gene: -; v_gene: TRBV5-6; j_gene: TRBJ2-7; CDR3nt: TGTGCCAGCAGCTGGAGCTCCTACGAGCAGTACTTC; CDR3aa: CASSWSSYEQYF
abundance: few; d_gene: -; v_gene: TRBV28; j_gene: TRBJ2-1; CDR3nt: TGTGCCAGCAGTTTTGGCCGGGATGAGCAGTTCTTC; CDR3aa: CASSFGRDEQFF
abundance: few; d_gene: -; v_gene: TRBV5-4; j_gene: TRBJ2-2; CDR3nt: TGTGCCAGCAGCTTTCGGTCGAACACCGGGGAGCTGTTTTTT; CDR3aa: CASSFRSNTGELFF
abundance: -; d_gene: -; v_gene: TRBV4-3; j_gene: TRBJ1-1; CDR3nt: TGCGCCAGCAGCCAAGGCCGGGGGACGTTCGGTGAAGCTTTCTTT; CDR3aa: CASSQGRGTFGEAFF
abundance: once; d_gene: TRBD1; v_gene: TRBV7-6; j_gene: TRBJ2-7; CDR3nt: TGTGCCAGCAGCTTAAGGATCCAAGGACAGGGATCCTACGAGCAGTACTTC; CDR3aa: CASSLRIQGQGSYEQYF
abundance: -; d_gene: TRBD2; v_gene: TRBV7-3; j_gene: TRBJ2-3; CDR3nt: TGTGCCAGCAGCTTACAAGCGGGGGAGGTTCCGCAGTATTTT; CDR3aa: CASSLQAGEVPQYF
abundance: -; d_gene: TRBD2; v_gene: TRBV19; j_gene: TRBJ2-1; CDR3nt: TGTGCCAGTAGTACCAGCGGGAGGTCCTACAATGAGCAGTTCTTC; CDR3aa: CASSTSGRSYNEQFF
abundance: -; d_gene: -; v_gene: TRBV4-1; j_gene: TRBJ2-4; CDR3nt: TGCGCCAGCAGCGGACTATTAAACATTCAGTACTTC; CDR3aa: CASSGLLNIQYF